One sample yielded the 24 T cell receptor beta chains listed below, sequenced in a study of vaccination effects on CD4 cells after COVID-19. TCRdb keeps only in-frame clones here, not all; method: immunoSEQ multiplex PCR. In the table there are tens of thousands of clones, roughly 80% of which are singletons. These receptors lack a known antigen. Culture proceeded for 10 days, and CD4+ T cells were then isolated. Either the mRNA-1273 or the BNT162b2 vaccine was given to participants as two doses. This sample comprised CD4+ T cells from PBMCs cultured without peptide, obtained after COVID-19 vaccination. The receptors stem from a human donor who received a COVID-19 vaccine.

This rearrangement joins TRBV19 to TRBJ2-5; the match to TRBD2 covers 13 bases. The CDR3 runs 17 residues. The J segment lost 2 bases and the V segment lost 5 bases, leaving 8 bases of the junction unmatched. The germline V gene encodes CDR1 LNHDA and CDR2 SQIVND (reference sequence). This CDR3 reads CASSSRGTSGVQETQYF. In nucleotides, the CDR3 is TGTGCCAGTAGTTCAAGAGGGACTAGCGGGGTTCAAGAGACCCAGTACTTC.

The V gene is TRBV6-2 or TRBV6-3, the J gene TRBJ2-3, with D uncertain. CDR3 size: 15 residues. The germline V and J ends were trimmed by 6 bases and 2 bases, with 15 bases remaining between them. Germline V CDR1 and CDR2: MNHEY, SVGEGT. CDR3 loop: CASSLDSSFTDTQYF. The CDR3 DNA reads as TGTGCCAGCAGCCTTGACTCGTCTTTCACAGATACGCAGTATTTT.

V is TRBV7-2 and J is TRBJ1-5, with 8 bases identical to TRBD1. The trim removed 6 bases at V and 3 bases at J, leaving 7 bases unmatched. This CDR3 is built from 15 residues. The germline CDR1 and CDR2 sequences are SGHTA and FQGNSA. DNA of the CDR3: TGTGCCAGCAGTACCCTGACAGGGGTCAATCAGCCCCAGCATTTT. It is translated as CASSTLTGVNQPQHF.

The J gene is TRBJ2-5, the V gene TRBV7-9, with D perhaps assigned TRBD1 or TRBD2 (6 bases each). This CDR3 is built from 15 residues. Germline V gives CDR1 SEHNR, CDR2 FQNEAQ (reference sequence). V lost 5 bases and J 4 bases, leaving 17 bases between the germline ends. DNA of the CDR3: TGTGCCAGCAGCATAAGCCGGGGGCAGGGAGAGACCCAGTACTTC. As protein: CASSISRGQGETQYF.

V gene TRBV28 combines with J gene TRBJ2-1, with no clear D. The CDR3 loop spans 17 amino acids. The germline V gene encodes CDR1 MDHEN and CDR2 SYDVKM. V shed 3 bases and J shed 6 bases, with 21 bases lying between them. The CDR3 sequence: CASSLYGGRPQLNEQFF. The CDR3 DNA is TGTGCCAGCAGTTTGTATGGTGGAAGACCGCAACTCAATGAGCAGTTCTTC. The full variable domain, with the rest looked up from reference TRBV28 and TRBJ2-1, is DVKVTQSSRYLVKRTGEKVFLECVQDMDHENMFWYRQDPGLGLRLIYFSYDVKMKEKGDIPEGYSVSREKKERFSLILESASTNQTSMYLCASSLYGGRPQLNEQFFGPGTRLTVL.

The chain uses TRBV18 and TRBJ1-4; 10 positions agree with TRBD1. The CDR3 runs to 15 residues. J lost 7 bases, V lost 3 bases, and 5 bases had no gene match. Per the germline V gene, CDR1 is KGHSH and CDR2 is LQKENI. CDR3 DNA sequence: TGTGCCAGCTCACCCGACAGGGGGCTTGGTGAAAAACTGTTTTTT. Translated, it gives CASSPDRGLGEKLFF.

V usage is TRBV6-5 and J usage is TRBJ1-2, with 11 bases identical to TRBD1. The length of the CDR3 is 15 residues. V was pared by 8 bases and J by 2 bases, with 7 bases of the junction left unmatched. Germline V gives CDR1 MNHEY, CDR2 SVGAGI. The CDR3 bases are TGTGCCAGCGGAGACCGGGACAGGGGGAACTATGGCTACACCTTC. Translated: CASGDRDRGNYGYTF.

V is TRBV5-5 and J is TRBJ1-4; no reliable D call. The germline gives CDR1 SGHKS, CDR2 YYEKEE (reference sequence). The CDR3 sequence is 13 residues long. V lost 3 bases to trimming and J lost 5 bases, with 8 bases between them. This CDR3 reads CASSWLDNEKLFF. The CDR3 DNA is TGTGCCAGCAGCTGGCTGGACAATGAAAAACTGTTTTTT.

This clone was seen a single time. The chain couples TRBV24-1 to TRBJ1-1; TRBD1 agrees at 7 bases. The CDR3 is made up of 16 amino acids. Germline loops: CDR1 KGHDR, CDR2 SFDVKD. Trimming removed 2 bases from V and 0 bases from J; junction bases left unmatched: 5. The CDR3 protein is CATSDSGTALNTEAFF. In DNA form, the CDR3 reads TGTGCCACCAGTGATTCCGGGACAGCCCTGAACACTGAAGCTTTCTTT.

The V gene is TRBV4-1, the J gene TRBJ1-2; perhaps TRBD1 as D (6 bases). The CDR3 has 17 residues. CDR1 and CDR2 from the germline V gene are MGHRA and YSYEKL. Trimming took 1 base from V and 0 from J, leaving 15 bases between them. This CDR3 reads CASSQVGGEGANYGYTF. CDR3 bases: TGCGCCAGCAGCCAAGTGGGCGGGGAGGGGGCTAACTATGGCTACACCTTC.

This clone was seen more than once but under ten times. The V and J genes are TRBV27 and TRBJ1-2; 10 positions match TRBD1. The germline CDR1 and CDR2 sequences are MNHEY and SMNVEV (reference sequence). The CDR3 is 14 amino acids. After removal of 6 bases from V and 2 bases from J, the junction contained 3 bases not matched to a gene. CDR3 bases: TGTGCCAGCAGCCGGGGACAGGGGAACTATGGCTACACCTTC. This encodes CASSRGQGNYGYTF.

The CDR3 region has the DNA TGTGCCAGCAAGCCTGGAGGTTCACCCCTCCACTTT. Protein: CASKPGGSPLHF. This chain connects TRBV12-3 or TRBV12-4 to TRBJ1-6, with D hard to call. The CDR3 totals 12 residues. Trimming removed 7 bases from V and 9 bases from J, with 10 bases in between.

J is TRBJ2-5 and V is TRBV5-4, with a tentative D call TRBD1 (6 bases). Per the germline V gene, CDR1 is SGHNT and CDR2 is YYREEE (reference sequence). Between the trimmed V and J ends, which lost 0 bases and 3 bases, there was a span of 9 bases. This CDR3 is 14 amino acids long. The CDR3 loop is CASSLASGEETQYF. As DNA, the CDR3 is TGTGCCAGCAGCTTGGCTTCAGGGGAAGAGACCCAGTACTTC.

This clone was observed a handful of times. This chain connects TRBV18 to TRBJ1-1; D perhaps matches TRBD1 (5 bases). The V end was cut by 2 bases, the J end by 4 bases, with 8 bases between. Germline V CDR1 and CDR2: KGHSH, LQKENI. This CDR3 contains 13 residues. The chain's CDR3 is CASSPTQGTEAFF. The CDR3 bases are TGTGCCAGCTCACCAACGCAGGGCACTGAAGCTTTCTTT.

The rearrangement links TRBV28 to TRBJ1-5, with D maybe TRBD1 (5 bases). Germline CDR1 MDHEN, CDR2 SYDVKM. V lost 6 bases to trimming and J lost 1 base, with 13 bases between them. The CDR3 loop spans 15 amino acids. This CDR3 is CASRKTVASNQPQHF. The CDR3 nucleotides read TGTGCCAGCAGAAAGACAGTGGCCAGCAATCAGCCCCAGCATTTT.

The rearrangement uses TRBV30 and TRBJ2-1; D not resolved. Germline-derived CDR1 and CDR2 are GTSNPN and SVGIG (reference sequence). This CDR3 contains 14 residues. Trimming pared 3 bases from V and 0 bases from J, leaving 9 bases between. CDR3 protein: CAWRRVASYNEQFF. The CDR3, as DNA: TGTGCCTGGAGGCGTGTCGCCTCCTACAATGAGCAGTTCTTC.

V usage is TRBV24-1 and J usage is TRBJ2-7; tentative D call: TRBD1 (5 bases). With 0 bases removed from V and 0 bases from J, the gap between germline ends came to 11 bases. The CDR3 consists of 16 residues. Germline V CDR1 and CDR2: KGHDR, SFDVKD. The CDR3 DNA reads as TGTGCCACCAGTGATTTGAGACAGCGAGACTCCTACGAGCAGTACGTC. Translating gives CATSDLRQRDSYEQYV.

This CDR3 reads CASSRGGQADTQYF. CDR3 bases: TGCGCCAGCAGCAGGGGGGGCCAGGCAGATACGCAGTATTTT. The chain combines TRBV10-2 with TRBJ2-3; D might be TRBD1 or TRBD2, each matching 7 bases. From germline, CDR1 is WSHSY and CDR2 SAAADI. The CDR3 runs 14 residues. V shed 6 bases and J shed 4 bases, with 14 bases lying between them.

This chain joins TRBV30 and TRBJ1-3; D is undetermined. Per germline, CDR1 GTSNPN and CDR2 SVGIG (reference sequence). This CDR3 has 12 amino acids. Trimming stripped 6 bases from V and 0 bases from J, with 6 bases between. As DNA, the CDR3 is TGTGCCTGTAAACTCTCTGGAAACACCATATATTTT. Encoded protein: CACKLSGNTIYF.

The chain links TRBV27 to TRBJ1-1, with D perhaps TRBD1 (6 bases). CDR1 is MNHEY and CDR2 is SMNVEV in the germline V gene (reference sequence). Trimming took 6 bases from V and 1 from J, leaving 18 bases between them. This CDR3 has 16 residues. CDR3 nucleotide sequence: TGTGCCAGCAGAAGGGAGGGGGGCGCTCAGAACACTGAAGCTTTCTTT. Residues: CASRREGGAQNTEAFF.

This clone came up once. The V gene is TRBV13, the J gene TRBJ1-6; TRBD1 matches 7 bases. Germline trimming cut 2 bases from V and 6 bases from J; bases unmatched to any gene: 4. The CDR3 contains 15 residues. Germline CDR1 PRHDT, CDR2 FYEKMQ (reference sequence). As DNA, the CDR3 is TGTGCCAGCAGCTTAAGACAGGGTGGTAATTCACCCCTCCACTTT. Its translation: CASSLRQGGNSPLHF. Combining the CDR3 with reference TRBV13 and TRBJ1-6 gives the whole variable domain AAGVIQSPRHLIKEKRETATLKCYPIPRHDTVYWYQQGPGQDPQFLISFYEKMQSDKGSIPDRFSAQQFSDYHSELNMSSLELGDSALYFCASSLRQGGNSPLHFGNGTRLTVT.

The chain uses TRBV7-8 and TRBJ1-1; D gene unclear. Germline V lookup: CDR1 SGHVS, CDR2 FQNEAQ. CDR3 size: 13 residues. Trimming left V 5 bases short and J 2 bases short, with 9 bases between. CDR3 sequence (DNA): TGTGCCAGCAGCGTCAACATAAACACTGAAGCTTTCTTT. It encodes CASSVNINTEAFF.

The rearrangement uses TRBV28 and TRBJ2-3; either TRBD1 or TRBD2 may fit D (6 bases each). This CDR3 comprises 18 residues. The germline V gene encodes CDR1 MDHEN and CDR2 SYDVKM. The ends were cut back, 4 bases at V and 3 bases at J, with 23 bases in the middle. The CDR3 nucleotides read TGTGCCAGCAGTTCTCGCCTAAGGGGGGAAAGGGATACAGATACGCAGTATTTT. This codes for CASSSRLRGERDTDTQYF.

This chain's CDR3 is CASGWDTNTEAFF. The CDR3, as DNA: TGTGCCAGTGGGTGGGACACGAACACTGAAGCTTTCTTT. The chain combines TRBV18 with TRBJ1-1; perhaps TRBD1 as D (6 bases). V was trimmed by 9 bases and J by 1 base, leaving 12 bases between them. The germline gives CDR1 KGHSH, CDR2 LQKENI. The CDR3 covers 13 residues.